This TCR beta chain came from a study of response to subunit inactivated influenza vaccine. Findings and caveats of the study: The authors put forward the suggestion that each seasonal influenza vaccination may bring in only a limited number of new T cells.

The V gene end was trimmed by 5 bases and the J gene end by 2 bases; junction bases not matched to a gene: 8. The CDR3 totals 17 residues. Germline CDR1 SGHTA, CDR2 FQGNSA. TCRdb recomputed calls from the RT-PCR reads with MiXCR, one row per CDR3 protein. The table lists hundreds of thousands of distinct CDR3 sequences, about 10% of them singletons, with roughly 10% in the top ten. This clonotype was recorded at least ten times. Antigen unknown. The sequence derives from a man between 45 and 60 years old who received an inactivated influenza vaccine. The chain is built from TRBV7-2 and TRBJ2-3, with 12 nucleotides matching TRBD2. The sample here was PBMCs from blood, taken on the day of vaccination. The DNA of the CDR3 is TGTGCCAGCAGCCAAGGACTAGCGGGGACGCACACAGATACGCAGTATTTT. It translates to CASSQGLAGTHTDTQYF.